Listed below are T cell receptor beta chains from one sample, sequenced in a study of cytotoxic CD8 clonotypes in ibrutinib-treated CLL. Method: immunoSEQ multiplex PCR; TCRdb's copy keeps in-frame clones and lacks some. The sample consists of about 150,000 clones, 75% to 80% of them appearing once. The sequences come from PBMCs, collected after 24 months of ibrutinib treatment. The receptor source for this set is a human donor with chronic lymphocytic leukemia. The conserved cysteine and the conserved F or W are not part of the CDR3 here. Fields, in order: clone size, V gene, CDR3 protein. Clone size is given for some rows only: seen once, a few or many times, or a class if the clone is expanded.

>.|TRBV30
AWSAARGDGYT
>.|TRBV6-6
ASSRDRVTGELF
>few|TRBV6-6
ASSYPDRNGYT
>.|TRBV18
ASSPWDMSAGSDYGYT
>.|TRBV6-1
ASTGTRDGTQY
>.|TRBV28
ASTPGTRSSYEQY
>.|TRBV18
ASSPRQATNEKLF
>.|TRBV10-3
AISEGTPWEQY
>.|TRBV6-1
ASSQWAGVSYEQY
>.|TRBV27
ASRTLGVGAEQY
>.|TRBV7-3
ASKLAGAKNTGELF
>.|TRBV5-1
ASNPFGGSTDIQY
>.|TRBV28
ASRGQNSYNEQF
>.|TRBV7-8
ASSPRGREQY
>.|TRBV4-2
ASSPPDLRGANVLT
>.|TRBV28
ASFPAGRGPTNEKLF
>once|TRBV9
ASSPTGNTEAF
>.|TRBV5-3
ALGRGGCDEQY